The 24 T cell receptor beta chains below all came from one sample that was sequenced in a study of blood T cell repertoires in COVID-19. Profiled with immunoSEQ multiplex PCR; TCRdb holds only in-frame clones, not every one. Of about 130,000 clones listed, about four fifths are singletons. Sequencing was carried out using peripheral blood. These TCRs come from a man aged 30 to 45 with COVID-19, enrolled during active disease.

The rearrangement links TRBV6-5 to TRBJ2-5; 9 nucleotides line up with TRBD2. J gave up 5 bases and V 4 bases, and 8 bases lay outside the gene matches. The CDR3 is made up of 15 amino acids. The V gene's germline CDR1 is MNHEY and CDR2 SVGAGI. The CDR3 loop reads CASSWRGGGTETQYF. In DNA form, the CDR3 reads TGTGCCAGCAGTTGGCGGGGGGGCGGGACGGAGACCCAGTACTTC.

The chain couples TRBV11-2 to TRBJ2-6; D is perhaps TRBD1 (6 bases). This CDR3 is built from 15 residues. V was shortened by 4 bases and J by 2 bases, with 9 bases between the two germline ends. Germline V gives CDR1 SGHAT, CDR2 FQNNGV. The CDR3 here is CASSSRGTGANVLTF. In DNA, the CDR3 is TGTGCCAGCAGCTCCAGGGGTACTGGGGCCAACGTCCTGACTTTC.

CDR3 sequence (DNA): TGTGCCAGCAGCGCCACGACAGGGTGGGCCACCTACGAGCAGTACTTC. This gives the protein CASSATTGWATYEQYF. This chain joins TRBV5-4 and TRBJ2-7; 7 positions agree with TRBD1. The junction had 12 bases not matched to a gene; V was cut back by 4 bases and J by 2 bases. Germline CDR1 and CDR2: SGHNT and YYREEE (reference sequence). This CDR3 spans 16 amino acids. Full variable domain (outside the CDR3, taken from reference TRBV5-4 and TRBJ2-7): ETGVTQSPTHLIKTRGQQVTLRCSSQSGHNTVSWYQQALGQGPQFIFQYYREEENGRGNFPPRFSGLQFPNYSSELNVNALELDDSALYLCASSATTGWATYEQYFGPGTRLTVT.

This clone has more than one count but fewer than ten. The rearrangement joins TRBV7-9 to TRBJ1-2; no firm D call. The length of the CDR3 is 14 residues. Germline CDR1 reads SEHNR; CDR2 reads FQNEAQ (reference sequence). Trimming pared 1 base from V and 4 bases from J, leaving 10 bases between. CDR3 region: CASSLDDSFYGYTF. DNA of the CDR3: TGTGCCAGCAGCTTAGATGATAGCTTCTATGGCTACACCTTC.

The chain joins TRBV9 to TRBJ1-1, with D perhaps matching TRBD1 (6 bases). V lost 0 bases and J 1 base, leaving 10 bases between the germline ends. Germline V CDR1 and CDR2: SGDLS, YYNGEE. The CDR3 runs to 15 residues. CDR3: CASSVAQGQNTEAFF. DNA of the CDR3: TGTGCCAGCAGCGTAGCCCAGGGACAGAACACTGAAGCTTTCTTT.

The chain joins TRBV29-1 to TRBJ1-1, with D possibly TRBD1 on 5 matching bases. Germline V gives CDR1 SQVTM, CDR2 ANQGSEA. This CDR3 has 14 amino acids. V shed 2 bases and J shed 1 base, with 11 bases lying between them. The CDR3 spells CSVEREGKNTEAFF. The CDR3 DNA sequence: TGCAGCGTTGAAAGGGAGGGGAAGAACACTGAAGCTTTCTTT.

The chain's CDR3 is CASSFEGTGELFF. The DNA of the CDR3 is TGTGCCAGCAGCTTCGAGGGCACCGGGGAGCTGTTTTTT. The chain carries TRBV11-2 and TRBJ2-2, with a tentative D call TRBD2 (5 bases). Germline CDR1 and CDR2: SGHAT and FQNNGV. This CDR3 spans 13 amino acids. V lost 3 bases and J 4 bases, leaving 6 bases between the germline ends.

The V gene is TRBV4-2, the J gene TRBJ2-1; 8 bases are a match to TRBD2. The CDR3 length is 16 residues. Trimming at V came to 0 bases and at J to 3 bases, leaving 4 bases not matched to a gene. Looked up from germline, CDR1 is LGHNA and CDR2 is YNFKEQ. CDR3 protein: CASSQDGAGGYNEQFF. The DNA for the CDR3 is TGTGCCAGCAGCCAAGACGGGGCGGGGGGCTACAATGAGCAGTTCTTC.

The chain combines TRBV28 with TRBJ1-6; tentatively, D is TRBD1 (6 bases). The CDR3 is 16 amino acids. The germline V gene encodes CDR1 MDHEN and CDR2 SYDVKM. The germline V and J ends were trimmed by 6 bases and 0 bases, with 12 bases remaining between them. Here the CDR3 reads CASRSDSSSYNSPLHF. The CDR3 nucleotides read TGTGCCAGCAGATCGGACAGTAGCTCCTATAATTCACCCCTCCACTTT. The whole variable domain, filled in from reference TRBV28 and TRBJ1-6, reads DVKVTQSSRYLVKRTGEKVFLECVQDMDHENMFWYRQDPGLGLRLIYFSYDVKMKEKGDIPEGYSVSREKKERFSLILESASTNQTSMYLCASRSDSSSYNSPLHFGNGTRLTVT.

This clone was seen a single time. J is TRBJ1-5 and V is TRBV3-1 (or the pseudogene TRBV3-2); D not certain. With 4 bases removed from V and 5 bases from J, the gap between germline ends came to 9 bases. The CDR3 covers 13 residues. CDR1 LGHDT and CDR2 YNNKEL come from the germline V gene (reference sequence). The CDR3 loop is CASSPGLDQPQHF. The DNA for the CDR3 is TGTGCCAGCAGCCCTGGACTTGATCAGCCCCAGCATTTT.

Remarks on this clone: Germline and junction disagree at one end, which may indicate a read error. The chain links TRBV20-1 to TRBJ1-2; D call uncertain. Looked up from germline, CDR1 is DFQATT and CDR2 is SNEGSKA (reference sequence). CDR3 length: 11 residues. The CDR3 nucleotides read TGCAGTGCCAGAGGCGGGTGGGGCTACACCTTC. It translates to CSARGGWGYTF.

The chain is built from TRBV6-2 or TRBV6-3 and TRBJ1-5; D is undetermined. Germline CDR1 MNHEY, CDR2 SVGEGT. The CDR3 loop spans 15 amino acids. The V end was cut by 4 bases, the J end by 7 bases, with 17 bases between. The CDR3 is CASSLDLWSVQPQHF. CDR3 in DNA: TGTGCCAGCAGTTTGGACTTGTGGAGCGTGCAGCCCCAGCATTTT.

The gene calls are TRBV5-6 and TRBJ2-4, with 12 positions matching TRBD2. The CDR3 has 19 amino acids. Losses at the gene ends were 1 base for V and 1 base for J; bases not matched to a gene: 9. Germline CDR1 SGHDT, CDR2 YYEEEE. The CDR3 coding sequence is TGTGCCAGCAGCTTGAAGGTGACTAGCGGGGGTTTCGCCAAAAACATTCAGTACTTC. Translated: CASSLKVTSGGFAKNIQYF.

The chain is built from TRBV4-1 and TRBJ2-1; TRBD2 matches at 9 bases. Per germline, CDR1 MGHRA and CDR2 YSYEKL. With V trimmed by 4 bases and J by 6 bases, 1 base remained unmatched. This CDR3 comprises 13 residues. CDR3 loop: CASSPGLANEQFF. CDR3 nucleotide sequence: TGCGCCAGCAGCCCGGGACTAGCCAATGAGCAGTTCTTC.

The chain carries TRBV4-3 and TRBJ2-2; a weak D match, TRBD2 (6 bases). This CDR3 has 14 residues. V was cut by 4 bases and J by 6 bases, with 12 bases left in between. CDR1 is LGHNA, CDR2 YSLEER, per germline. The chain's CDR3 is CASSRTTRPGELFF. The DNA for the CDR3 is TGCGCCAGCAGCCGGACGACTAGACCCGGGGAGCTGTTTTTT.

The CDR3 DNA sequence: TGTGCCAGCAGTGAGAGGAATTCCTACGAGCAGTACTTC. This encodes CASSERNSYEQYF. The chain employs TRBV2 and TRBJ2-7; D remains ambiguous. This CDR3 comprises 13 residues. Per the germline V gene, CDR1 is SNHLY and CDR2 is FYNNEI. Trimming shortened V by 3 bases and J by 1 base, and 7 bases separated the two germline ends. Variable domain in full (rest from reference TRBV2 and TRBJ2-7): EPEVTQTPSHQVTQMGQEVILRCVPISNHLYFYWYRQILGQKVEFLVSFYNNEISEKSEIFDDQFSVERPDGSNFTLKIRSTKLEDSAMYFCASSERNSYEQYFGPGTRLTVT.

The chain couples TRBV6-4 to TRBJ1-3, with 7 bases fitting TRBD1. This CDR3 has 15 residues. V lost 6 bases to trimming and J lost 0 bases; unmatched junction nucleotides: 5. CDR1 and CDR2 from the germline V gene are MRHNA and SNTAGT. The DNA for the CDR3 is TGTGCCAGCAGACTAACAGGGGTCTCTGGAAACACCATATATTTT. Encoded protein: CASRLTGVSGNTIYF.

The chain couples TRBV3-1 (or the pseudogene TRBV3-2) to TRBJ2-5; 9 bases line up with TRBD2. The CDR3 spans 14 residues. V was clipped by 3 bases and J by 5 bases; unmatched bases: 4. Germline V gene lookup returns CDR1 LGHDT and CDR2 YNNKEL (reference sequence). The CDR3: CASSQTSGGETQYF. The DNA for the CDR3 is TGTGCCAGCAGCCAGACTAGCGGAGGGGAGACCCAGTACTTC.

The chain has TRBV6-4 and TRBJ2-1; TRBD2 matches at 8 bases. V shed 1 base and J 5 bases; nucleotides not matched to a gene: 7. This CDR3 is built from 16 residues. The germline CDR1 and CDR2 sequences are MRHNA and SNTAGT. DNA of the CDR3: TGTGCCAGCAGTGACTACCGGACTAGCAGAAACAATGAGCAGTTCTTC. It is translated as CASSDYRTSRNNEQFF.

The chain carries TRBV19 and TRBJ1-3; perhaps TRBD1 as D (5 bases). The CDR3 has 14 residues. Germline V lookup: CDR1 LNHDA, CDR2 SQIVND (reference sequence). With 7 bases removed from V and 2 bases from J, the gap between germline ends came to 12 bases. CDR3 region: CASTPGGAGNTIYF. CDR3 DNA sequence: TGTGCCAGTACCCCAGGAGGGGCTGGAAACACCATATATTTT.

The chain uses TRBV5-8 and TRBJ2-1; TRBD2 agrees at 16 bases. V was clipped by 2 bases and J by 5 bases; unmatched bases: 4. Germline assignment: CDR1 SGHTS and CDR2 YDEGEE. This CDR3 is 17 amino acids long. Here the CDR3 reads CASSFGTSGGANNEQFF. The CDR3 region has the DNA TGTGCCAGCAGCTTTGGGACTAGCGGGGGGGCCAACAATGAGCAGTTCTTC.

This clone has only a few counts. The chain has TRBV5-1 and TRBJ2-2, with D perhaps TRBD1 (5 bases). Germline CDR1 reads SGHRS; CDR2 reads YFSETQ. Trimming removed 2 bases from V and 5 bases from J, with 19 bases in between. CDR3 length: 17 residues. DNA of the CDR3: TGCGCCAGCAGCTTCCCCGAACAGGCCCTTGATACCGGGGAGCTGTTTTTT. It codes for CASSFPEQALDTGELFF.

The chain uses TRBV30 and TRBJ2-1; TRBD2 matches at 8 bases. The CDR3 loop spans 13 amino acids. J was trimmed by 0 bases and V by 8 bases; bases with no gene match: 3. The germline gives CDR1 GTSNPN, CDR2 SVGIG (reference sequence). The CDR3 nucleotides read TGTGCCGGGCGGGAGGTCTCCTACAATGAGCAGTTCTTC. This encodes CAGREVSYNEQFF.

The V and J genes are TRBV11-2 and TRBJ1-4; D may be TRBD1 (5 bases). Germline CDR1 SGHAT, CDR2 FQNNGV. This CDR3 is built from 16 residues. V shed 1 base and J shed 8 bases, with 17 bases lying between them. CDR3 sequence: CASSLGTRTTGEKLFF. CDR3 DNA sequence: TGTGCCAGCAGCTTAGGGACACGTACCACCGGCGAAAAACTGTTTTTT.